What follows describes a single T cell receptor (beta chain). Its cognate antigen is unknown. This record belongs to a study of cytomegalovirus exposure and HLA in healthy donors. Study as a whole: Findings of an earlier analysis included roughly 110 million unique TCR beta sequences from roughly 180 million T cells. Regarding the study as a whole: The study assumed roughly uniform donor sequencing depth for presence/absence analyses. The records held CMV serostatus as the only immune exposure information.

CDR1 is MGHRA and CDR2 is YSYEKL in the germline V gene. The length of the CDR3 is 16 residues. The V gene lost 2 bases and the J gene lost 5 bases, with 16 bases spanning the gap. Primers: 60 Vbeta forward and 13 Jbeta reverse. Some clones are missing from TCRdb's copy, which holds only in-frame ones; the method was immunoSEQ multiplex PCR. The data contain about 120,000 clones, 70% to 80% of them singletons. The sequencing input was PBMCs. This receptor was obtained from a middle-aged woman in good health and CMV-seropositive. The J gene is TRBJ1-3, the V gene TRBV4-1, with D possibly matching TRBD1 (6 bases). The chain's CDR3 is CASSQPMRGARNTIYF. The DNA for the CDR3 is TGCGCCAGCAGCCAACCGATGCGGGGGGCAAGAAACACCATATATTTT.